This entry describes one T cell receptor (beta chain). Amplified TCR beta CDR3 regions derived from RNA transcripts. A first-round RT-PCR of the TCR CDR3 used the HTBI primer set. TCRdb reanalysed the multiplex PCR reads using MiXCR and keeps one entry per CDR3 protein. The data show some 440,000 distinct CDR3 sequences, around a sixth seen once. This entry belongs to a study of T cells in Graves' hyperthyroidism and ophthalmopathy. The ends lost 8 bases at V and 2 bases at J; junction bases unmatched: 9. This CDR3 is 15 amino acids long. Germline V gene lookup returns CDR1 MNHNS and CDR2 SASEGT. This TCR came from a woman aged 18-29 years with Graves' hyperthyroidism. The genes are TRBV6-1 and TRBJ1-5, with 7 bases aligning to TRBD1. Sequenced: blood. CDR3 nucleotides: TGTGCCAGCGGGCTCACAGGGACAGGCAATCAGCCCCAGCATTTT. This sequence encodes CASGLTGTGNQPQHF.